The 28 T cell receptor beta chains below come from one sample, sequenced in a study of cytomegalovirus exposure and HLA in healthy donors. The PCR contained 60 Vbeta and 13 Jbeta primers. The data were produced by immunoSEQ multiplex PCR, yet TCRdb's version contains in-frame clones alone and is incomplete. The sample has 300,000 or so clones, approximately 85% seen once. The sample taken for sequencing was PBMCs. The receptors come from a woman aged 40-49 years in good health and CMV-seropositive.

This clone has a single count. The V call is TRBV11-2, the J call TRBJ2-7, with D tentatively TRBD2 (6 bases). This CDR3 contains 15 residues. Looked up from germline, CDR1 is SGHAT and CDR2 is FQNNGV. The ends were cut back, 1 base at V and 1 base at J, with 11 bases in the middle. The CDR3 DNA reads TGTGCCAGCAGCTTAGGGAGGGACCCTTCCTACGAGCAGTACTTC. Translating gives CASSLGRDPSYEQYF.

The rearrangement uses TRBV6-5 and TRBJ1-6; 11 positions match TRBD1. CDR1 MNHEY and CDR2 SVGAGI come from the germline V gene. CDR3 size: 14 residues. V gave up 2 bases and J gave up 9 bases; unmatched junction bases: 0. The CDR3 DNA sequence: TGTGCCAGCAGTTACGGGACAGGGGGTTCACCCCTCCACTTT. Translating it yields CASSYGTGGSPLHF.

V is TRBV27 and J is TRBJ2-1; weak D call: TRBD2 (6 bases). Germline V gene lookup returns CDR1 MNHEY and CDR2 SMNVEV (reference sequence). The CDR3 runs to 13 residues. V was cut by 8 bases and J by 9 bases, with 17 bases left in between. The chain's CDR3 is CASGSRGTSEQFF. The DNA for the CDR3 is TGTGCCAGCGGGTCTCGGGGGACGAGTGAGCAGTTCTTC.

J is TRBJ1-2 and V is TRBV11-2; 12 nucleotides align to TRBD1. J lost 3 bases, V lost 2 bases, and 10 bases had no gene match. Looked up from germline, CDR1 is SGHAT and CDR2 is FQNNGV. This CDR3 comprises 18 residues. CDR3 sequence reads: CASSLLGQGAGWDYGYTF. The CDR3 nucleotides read TGTGCCAGCAGCTTATTGGGACAGGGGGCGGGATGGGACTATGGCTACACCTTC. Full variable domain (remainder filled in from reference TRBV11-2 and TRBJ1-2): EAGVAQSPRYKIIEKRQSVAFWCNPISGHATLYWYQQILGQGPKLLIQFQNNGVVDDSQLPKDRFSAERLKGVDSTLKIQPAKLEDSAVYLCASSLLGQGAGWDYGYTFGSGTRLTVV.

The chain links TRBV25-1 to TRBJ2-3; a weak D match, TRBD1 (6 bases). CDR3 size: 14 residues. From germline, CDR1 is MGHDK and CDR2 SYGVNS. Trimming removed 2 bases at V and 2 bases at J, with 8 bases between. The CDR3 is CASSERQATDTQYF. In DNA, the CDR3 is TGTGCCAGCAGTGAAAGACAGGCCACAGATACGCAGTATTTT.

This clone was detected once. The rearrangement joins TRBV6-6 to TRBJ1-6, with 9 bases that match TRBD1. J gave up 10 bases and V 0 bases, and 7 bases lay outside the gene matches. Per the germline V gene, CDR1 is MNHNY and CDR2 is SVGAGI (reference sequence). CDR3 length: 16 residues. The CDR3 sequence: CASSYSPGTGPSPLHF. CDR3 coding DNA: TGTGCCAGCAGTTACTCCCCCGGGACAGGGCCCTCACCCCTCCACTTT.

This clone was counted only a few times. CDR3 residues: CASSSYLSGSSYNEQFF. Written as DNA, the CDR3 is TGTGCCAGCAGCTCCTACCTTAGCGGGAGCTCCTACAATGAGCAGTTCTTC. V usage is TRBV9 and J usage is TRBJ2-1; 9 positions agree with TRBD2. V shed 4 bases, J shed 0 bases, and the junction held 8 bases outside the gene matches. The CDR3 covers 17 residues. Germline CDR1 SGDLS, CDR2 YYNGEE.

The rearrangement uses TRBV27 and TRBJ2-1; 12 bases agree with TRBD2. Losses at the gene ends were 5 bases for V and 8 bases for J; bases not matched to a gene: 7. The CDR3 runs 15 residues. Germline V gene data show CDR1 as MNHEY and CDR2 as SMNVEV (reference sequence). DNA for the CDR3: TGTGCCAGCAGTACACCGACTAGCGGGAGCGATGAGCAGTTCTTC. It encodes CASSTPTSGSDEQFF.

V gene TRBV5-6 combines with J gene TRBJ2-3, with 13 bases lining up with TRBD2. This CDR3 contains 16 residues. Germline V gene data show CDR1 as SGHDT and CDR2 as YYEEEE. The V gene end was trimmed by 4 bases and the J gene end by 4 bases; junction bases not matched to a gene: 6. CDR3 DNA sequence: TGTGCCAGCAGCAGGACTAGCGGGAGTTCTGCAGATACGCAGTATTTT. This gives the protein CASSRTSGSSADTQYF.

The CDR3 reads CASSPGRRGGGYTF. The DNA of the CDR3 is TGTGCCAGCAGTCCAGGGCGGAGGGGAGGCGGCTACACCTTC. V gene TRBV2 combines with J gene TRBJ1-2; D perhaps matches TRBD1 (5 bases). CDR1 is SNHLY and CDR2 is FYNNEI in the germline V gene. The V end lost 5 bases, the J end lost 8 bases, and 18 bases lay between the germline ends. This CDR3 region has 14 residues.

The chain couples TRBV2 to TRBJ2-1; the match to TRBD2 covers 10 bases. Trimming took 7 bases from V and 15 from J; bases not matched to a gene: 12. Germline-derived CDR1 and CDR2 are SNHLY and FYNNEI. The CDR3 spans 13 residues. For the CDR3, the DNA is TGTGCCAGCAAGGCTAGCGGGAGTTTTTTAGGGTTCTTC. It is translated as CASKASGSFLGFF.

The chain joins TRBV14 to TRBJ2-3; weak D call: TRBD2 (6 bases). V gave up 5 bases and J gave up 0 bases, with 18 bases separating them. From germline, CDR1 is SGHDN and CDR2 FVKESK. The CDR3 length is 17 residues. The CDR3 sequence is CASSLRPSGFSTDTQYF. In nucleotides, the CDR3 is TGTGCCAGCAGCTTAAGACCAAGCGGGTTTAGCACAGATACGCAGTATTTT. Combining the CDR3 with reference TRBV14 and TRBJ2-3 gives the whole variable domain EAGVTQFPSHSVIEKGQTVTLRCDPISGHDNLYWYRRVMGKEIKFLLHFVKESKQDESGMPNNRFLAERTGGTYSTLKVQPAELEDSGVYFCASSLRPSGFSTDTQYFGPGTRLTVL.

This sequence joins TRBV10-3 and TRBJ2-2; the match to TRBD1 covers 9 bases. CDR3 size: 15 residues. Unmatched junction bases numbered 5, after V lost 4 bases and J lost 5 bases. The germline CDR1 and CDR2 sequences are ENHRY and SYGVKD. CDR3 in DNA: TGTGCCATCAGTGCTTTGACAGGGGGGACCGGGGAGCTGTTTTTT. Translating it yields CAISALTGGTGELFF.

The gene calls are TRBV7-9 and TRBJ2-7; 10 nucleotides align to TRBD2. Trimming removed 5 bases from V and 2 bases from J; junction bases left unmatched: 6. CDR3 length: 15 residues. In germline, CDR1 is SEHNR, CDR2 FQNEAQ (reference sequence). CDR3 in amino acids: CASSLSSGRAYEQYF. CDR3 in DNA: TGTGCCAGCAGCCTATCTAGCGGGAGAGCCTACGAGCAGTACTTC.

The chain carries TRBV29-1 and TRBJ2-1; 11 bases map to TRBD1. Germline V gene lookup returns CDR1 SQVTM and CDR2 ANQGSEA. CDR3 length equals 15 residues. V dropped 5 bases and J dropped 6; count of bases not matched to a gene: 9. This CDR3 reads CSVLSSGTGGNEQFF. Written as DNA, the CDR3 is TGCAGCGTTCTTTCCTCCGGGACAGGGGGCAATGAGCAGTTCTTC.

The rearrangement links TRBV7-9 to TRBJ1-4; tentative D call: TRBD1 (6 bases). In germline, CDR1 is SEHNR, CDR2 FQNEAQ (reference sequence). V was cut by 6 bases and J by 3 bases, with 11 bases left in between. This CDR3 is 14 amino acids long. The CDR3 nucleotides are TGTGCCAGCAGTTTGGGGGGGCCTAATGAAAAACTGTTTTTT. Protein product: CASSLGGPNEKLFF. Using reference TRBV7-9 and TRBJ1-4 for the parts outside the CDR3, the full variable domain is DTGVSQNPRHKITKRGQNVTFRCDPISEHNRLYWYRQTLGQGPEFLTYFQNEAQLEKSRLLSDRFSAERPKGSFSTLEIQRTEQGDSAMYLCASSLGGPNEKLFFGSGTQLSVL.

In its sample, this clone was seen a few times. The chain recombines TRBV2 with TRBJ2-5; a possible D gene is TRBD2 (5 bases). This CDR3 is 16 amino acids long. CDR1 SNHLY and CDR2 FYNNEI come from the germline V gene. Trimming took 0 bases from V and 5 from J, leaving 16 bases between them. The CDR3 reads CASSEARTQRRETQYF. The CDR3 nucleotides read TGTGCCAGCAGTGAAGCGAGGACTCAGCGCCGGGAGACCCAGTACTTC. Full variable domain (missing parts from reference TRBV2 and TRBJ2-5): EPEVTQTPSHQVTQMGQEVILRCVPISNHLYFYWYRQILGQKVEFLVSFYNNEISEKSEIFDDQFSVERPDGSNFTLKIRSTKLEDSAMYFCASSEARTQRRETQYFGPGTRLLVL.

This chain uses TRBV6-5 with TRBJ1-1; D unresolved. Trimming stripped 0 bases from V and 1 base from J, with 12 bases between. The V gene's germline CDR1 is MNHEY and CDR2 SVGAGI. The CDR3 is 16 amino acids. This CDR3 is CASSYSTGLSNTEAFF. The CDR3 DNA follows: TGTGCCAGCAGTTACTCGACCGGGTTATCGAACACTGAAGCTTTCTTT.

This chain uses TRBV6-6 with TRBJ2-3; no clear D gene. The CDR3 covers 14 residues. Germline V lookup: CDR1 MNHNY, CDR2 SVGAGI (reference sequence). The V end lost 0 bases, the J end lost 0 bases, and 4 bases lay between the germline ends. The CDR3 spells CASSYSTSTDTQYF. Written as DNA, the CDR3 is TGTGCCAGCAGTTACTCGACTAGCACAGATACGCAGTATTTT.

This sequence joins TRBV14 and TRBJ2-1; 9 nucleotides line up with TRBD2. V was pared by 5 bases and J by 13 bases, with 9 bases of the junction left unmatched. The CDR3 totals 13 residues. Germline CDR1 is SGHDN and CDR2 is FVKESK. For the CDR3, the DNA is TGTGCCAGCAGCTTAGCGGGAGTTTTCGGTCAGTTCTTC. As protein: CASSLAGVFGQFF.

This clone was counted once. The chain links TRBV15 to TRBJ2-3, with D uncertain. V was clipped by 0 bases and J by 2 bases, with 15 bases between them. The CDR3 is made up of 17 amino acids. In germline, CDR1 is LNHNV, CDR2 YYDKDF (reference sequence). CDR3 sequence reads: CATSRDPDLAYTDTQYF. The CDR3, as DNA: TGTGCCACCAGCAGAGACCCGGATTTAGCTTACACAGATACGCAGTATTTT.

The CDR3 protein is CASSSTGGNGYTF. The CDR3 DNA reads as TGTGCCAGCAGCTCGACAGGTGGGAATGGCTACACCTTC. The chain recombines TRBV7-9 with TRBJ1-2; D perhaps matches TRBD1 (6 bases). V gave up 4 bases and J gave up 6 bases, with 12 bases separating them. CDR1 SEHNR and CDR2 FQNEAQ come from the germline V gene (reference sequence). This CDR3 spans 13 amino acids.

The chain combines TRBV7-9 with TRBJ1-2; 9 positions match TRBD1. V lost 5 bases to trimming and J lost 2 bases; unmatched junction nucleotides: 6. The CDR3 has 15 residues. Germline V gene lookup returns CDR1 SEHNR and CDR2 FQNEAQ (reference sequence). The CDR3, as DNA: TGTGCCAGCAGCCCCAGACAGGGGGGGAACTATGGCTACACCTTC. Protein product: CASSPRQGGNYGYTF.

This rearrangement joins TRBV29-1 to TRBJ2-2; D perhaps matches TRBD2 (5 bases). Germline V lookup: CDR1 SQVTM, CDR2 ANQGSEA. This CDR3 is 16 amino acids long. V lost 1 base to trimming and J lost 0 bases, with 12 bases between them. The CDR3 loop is CSVEAGGRANTGELFF. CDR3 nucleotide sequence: TGCAGCGTTGAAGCCGGCGGGCGGGCGAACACCGGGGAGCTGTTTTTT.

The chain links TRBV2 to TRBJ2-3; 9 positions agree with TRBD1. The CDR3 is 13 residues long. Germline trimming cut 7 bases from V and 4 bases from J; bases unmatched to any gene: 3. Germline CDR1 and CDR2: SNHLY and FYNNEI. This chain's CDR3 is CASKGQGPDTQYF. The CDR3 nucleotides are TGTGCCAGCAAAGGACAGGGGCCAGATACGCAGTATTTT. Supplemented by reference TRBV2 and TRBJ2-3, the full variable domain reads EPEVTQTPSHQVTQMGQEVILRCVPISNHLYFYWYRQILGQKVEFLVSFYNNEISEKSEIFDDQFSVERPDGSNFTLKIRSTKLEDSAMYFCASKGQGPDTQYFGPGTRLTVL.

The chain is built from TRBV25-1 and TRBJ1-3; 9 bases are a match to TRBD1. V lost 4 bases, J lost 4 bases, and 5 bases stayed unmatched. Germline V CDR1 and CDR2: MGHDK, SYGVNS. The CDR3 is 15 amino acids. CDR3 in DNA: TGTGCCAGCAGTGTCGACAGGGGGATAGGAAACACCATATATTTT. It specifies CASSVDRGIGNTIYF.

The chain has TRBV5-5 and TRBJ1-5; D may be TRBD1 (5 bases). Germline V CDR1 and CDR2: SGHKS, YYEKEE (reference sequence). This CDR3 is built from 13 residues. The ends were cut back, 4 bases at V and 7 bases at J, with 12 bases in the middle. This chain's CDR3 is CASSPLGGQPQHF. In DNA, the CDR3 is TGTGCCAGCAGCCCTTTGGGGGGGCAGCCCCAGCATTTT.

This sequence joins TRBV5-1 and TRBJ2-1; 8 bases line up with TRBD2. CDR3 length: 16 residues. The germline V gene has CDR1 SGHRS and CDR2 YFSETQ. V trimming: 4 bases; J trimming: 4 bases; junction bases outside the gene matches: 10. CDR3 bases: TGCGCCAGCAGCCCGGGACTAGGGGTGGCATACAATGAGCAGTTCTTC. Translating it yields CASSPGLGVAYNEQFF.